Included here is one T cell receptor (beta chain) sequence, with context. The source of the sample is a study of blood T cell repertoires in COVID-19. As for the study in general: Acute and convalescent COVID-19 specimens originated in the United States, Italy and Spain.

Germline trimming cut 0 bases from V and 5 bases from J; bases unmatched to any gene: 5. The length of the CDR3 is 15 residues. Germline V lookup: CDR1 SGDLS, CDR2 YYNGEE. Using immunoSEQ multiplex PCR, the repertoire was profiled, and TCRdb retains in-frame clones only, with some absent. The table lists 65,000 or so clones, around 90% of them singletons, with about 1.3% in the top ten. The TCR comes from a man aged 55-75 years with acute or convalescent COVID-19. What was sequenced was peripheral blood. The chain has TRBV9 and TRBJ2-5, with TRBD1 matching 9 bases. The CDR3 nucleotides read TGTGCCAGCAGCGTAGTAACAGGGGGCTTGGAGACCCAGTACTTC. Its translation: CASSVVTGGLETQYF.